A single sample is the source of the 6 T cell receptor beta chains below, sequenced in a study of early stage breast cancer tumors. Measured with immunoSEQ multiplex PCR; TCRdb has only the in-frame clones, and not every one. The data hold under 75,000 clones, with about 83% observed a single time. The sample taken for sequencing was blood. The receptors were sampled from a person aged 25 to 40 with breast cancer.

This sequence joins TRBV25-1 and TRBJ1-1, with TRBD1 matching over 7 bases. Germline values: CDR1 MGHDK, CDR2 SYGVNS. The length of the CDR3 is 16 residues. V gave up 1 base and J gave up 7 bases; unmatched junction bases: 12. The CDR3 here is CASSESRDSLKVEAFF. The CDR3 DNA follows: TGTGCCAGCAGTGAATCGAGGGACAGCCTCAAGGTTGAAGCTTTCTTT. The whole variable domain, filled in from reference TRBV25-1 and TRBJ1-1, reads EADIYQTPRYLVIGTGKKITLECSQTMGHDKMYWYQQDPGMELHLIHYSYGVNSTEKGDLSSESTVSRIRTEHFPLTLESARPSHTSQYLCASSESRDSLKVEAFFGQGTRLTVV.

The chain has TRBV15 and TRBJ2-7, with D maybe TRBD2 (5 bases). The CDR3 consists of 16 residues. The germline V and J ends were trimmed by 5 bases and 0 bases, with 17 bases remaining between them. CDR1 LNHNV and CDR2 YYDKDF come from the germline V gene (reference sequence). The CDR3 region has the DNA TGTGCCACCAGCCGGGGTCCCGACGACTCCTCCTACGAGCAGTACTTC. This encodes CATSRGPDDSSYEQYF.

V is TRBV11-2 and J is TRBJ2-7, with D possibly being TRBD2 (6 bases). The germline gives CDR1 SGHAT, CDR2 FQNNGV. This CDR3 is 16 amino acids long. Trimming took off 5 bases at V and 3 bases at J, with 20 bases between the two ends. The CDR3 region has the DNA TGTGCCAGCAGCGGGACGGGACTCCCCCGGGGCTACGAGCAGTACTTC. It specifies CASSGTGLPRGYEQYF.

This clone was counted between two and nine times. The chain carries TRBV16 and TRBJ2-1, with a weak D call TRBD2 (5 bases). The CDR3 sequence is 13 residues long. The V end lost 4 bases, the J end lost 9 bases, and 13 bases lay between the germline ends. Germline loops: CDR1 KGHSY, CDR2 FQNENV. The CDR3 DNA follows: TGTGCCAGCAGCCCAACTAGTGGGCCTGAGCAGTTCTTC. Translated: CASSPTSGPEQFF.

In the case of this clone: One end of the junction varies from germline; a read error may be responsible. The CDR3 sequence: CASSQDPRQGILF. CDR3 nucleotide sequence: TGCGCCAGCAGCCAAGACCCGCGGCAGGGAATCCTCTTC. The chain carries TRBV4-1 and TRBJ2-7; TRBD1 is a possible D gene (5 bases). Germline V gene lookup returns CDR1 MGHRA and CDR2 YSYEKL. The CDR3 runs to 13 residues.

The chain carries TRBV19 and TRBJ2-7, with 9 bases matching TRBD1. The CDR3 has 15 amino acids. CDR1 is LNHDA and CDR2 is SQIVND in the germline V gene (reference sequence). Unmatched junction bases numbered 5, after V lost 4 bases and J lost 1 base. The CDR3 here is CASSTDRGVSYEQYF. DNA of the CDR3: TGTGCCAGTAGTACAGACAGGGGGGTATCCTACGAGCAGTACTTC.